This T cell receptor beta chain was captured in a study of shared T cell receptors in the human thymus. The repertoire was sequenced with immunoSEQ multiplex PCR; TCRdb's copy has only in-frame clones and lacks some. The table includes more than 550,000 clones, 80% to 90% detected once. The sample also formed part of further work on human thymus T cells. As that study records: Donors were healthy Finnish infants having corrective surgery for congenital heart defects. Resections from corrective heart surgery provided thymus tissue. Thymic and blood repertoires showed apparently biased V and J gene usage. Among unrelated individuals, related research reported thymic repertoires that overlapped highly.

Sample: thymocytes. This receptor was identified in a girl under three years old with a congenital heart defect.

CDR3 DNA sequence: TGTGCCAGCAGCTTTACCTCCGAGCGGGGGGAGTCTGGTTACAATGAGCAGTTCTTC. Amino acid sequence: CASSFTSERGESGYNEQFF. V is TRBV5-6 and J is TRBJ2-1; 9 bases line up with TRBD2. This CDR3 has 19 amino acids. Trimming took 2 bases from V and 4 from J; bases not matched to a gene: 16. In germline, CDR1 is SGHDT, CDR2 YYEEEE. The complete variable domain, with remaining parts taken from reference TRBV5-6 and TRBJ2-1, reads DAGVTQSPTHLIKTRGQQVTLRCSPKSGHDTVSWYQQALGQGPQFIFQYYEEEERQRGNFPDRFSGHQFPNYSSELNVNALLLGDSALYLCASSFTSERGESGYNEQFFGPGTRLTVL.